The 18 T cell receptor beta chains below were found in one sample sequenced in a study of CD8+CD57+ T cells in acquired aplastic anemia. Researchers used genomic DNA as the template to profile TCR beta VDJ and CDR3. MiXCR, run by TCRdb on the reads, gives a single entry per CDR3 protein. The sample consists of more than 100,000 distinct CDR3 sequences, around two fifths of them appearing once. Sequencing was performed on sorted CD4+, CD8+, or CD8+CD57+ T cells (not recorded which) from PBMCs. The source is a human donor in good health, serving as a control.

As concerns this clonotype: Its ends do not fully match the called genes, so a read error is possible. Here the CDR3 reads CACSPDGGGGEQFF. The CDR3 DNA follows: TGTGCCTGCAGCCCCGACGGCGGAGGGGGCGAGCAGTTCTTC. J is TRBJ2-1 and V is TRBV6-1; tentative D call: TRBD1 (7 bases). The germline CDR1 and CDR2 sequences are MNHNS and SASEGT. The CDR3 extends over 14 amino acids.

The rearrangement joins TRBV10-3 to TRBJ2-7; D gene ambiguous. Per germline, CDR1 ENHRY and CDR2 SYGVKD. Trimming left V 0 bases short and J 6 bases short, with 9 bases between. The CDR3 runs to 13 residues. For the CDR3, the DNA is TGTGCCATCAGTGAGTCGGCCTATGGCGAGCAGTACTTC. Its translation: CAISESAYGEQYF.

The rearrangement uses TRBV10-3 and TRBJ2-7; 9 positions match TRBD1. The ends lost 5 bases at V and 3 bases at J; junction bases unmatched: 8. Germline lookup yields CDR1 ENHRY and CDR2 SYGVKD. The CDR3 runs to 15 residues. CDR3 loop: CAISSGTGSGYEQYF. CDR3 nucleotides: TGTGCCATCAGTTCCGGGACAGGGTCGGGCTACGAGCAGTACTTC.

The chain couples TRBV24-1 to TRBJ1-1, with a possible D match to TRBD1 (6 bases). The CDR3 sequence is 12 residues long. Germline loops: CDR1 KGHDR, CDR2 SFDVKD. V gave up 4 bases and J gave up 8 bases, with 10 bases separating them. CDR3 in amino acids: CATSEGRGEAFF. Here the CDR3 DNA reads TGTGCCACCAGTGAAGGCAGGGGAGAAGCTTTCTTT.

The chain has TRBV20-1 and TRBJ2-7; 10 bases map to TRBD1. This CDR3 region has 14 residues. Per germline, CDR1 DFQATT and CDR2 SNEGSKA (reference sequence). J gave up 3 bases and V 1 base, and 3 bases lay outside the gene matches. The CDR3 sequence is CSARAGTGVYEQYF. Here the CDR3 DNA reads TGCAGTGCTAGAGCCGGGACAGGGGTCTACGAGCAGTACTTC.

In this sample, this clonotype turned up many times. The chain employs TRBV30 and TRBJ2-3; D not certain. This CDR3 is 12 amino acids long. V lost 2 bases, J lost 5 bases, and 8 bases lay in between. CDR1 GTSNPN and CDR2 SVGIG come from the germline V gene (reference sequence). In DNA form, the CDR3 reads TGTGCCTGGAGTCAAGAGCAAGATACGCAGTATTTT. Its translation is CAWSQEQDTQYF.

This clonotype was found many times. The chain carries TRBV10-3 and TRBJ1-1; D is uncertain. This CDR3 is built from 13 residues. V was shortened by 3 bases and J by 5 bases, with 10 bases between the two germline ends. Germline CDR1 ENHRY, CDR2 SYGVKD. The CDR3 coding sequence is TGTGCCATCAGTGATCCGAGGGAGACTGAAGCTTTCTTT. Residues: CAISDPRETEAFF.

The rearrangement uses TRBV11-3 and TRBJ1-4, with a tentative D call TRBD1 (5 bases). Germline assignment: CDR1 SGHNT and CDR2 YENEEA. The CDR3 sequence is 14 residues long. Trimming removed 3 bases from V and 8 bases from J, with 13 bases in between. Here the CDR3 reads CASSFGRAREKLFF. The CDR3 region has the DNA TGTGCCAGCAGCTTTGGCAGGGCCCGGGAAAAACTGTTTTTT. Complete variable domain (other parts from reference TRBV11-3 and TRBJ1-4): EAGVVQSPRYKIIEKKQPVAFWCNPISGHNTLYWYLQNLGQGPELLIRYENEEAVDDSQLPKDRFSAERLKGVDSTLKIQPAELGDSAVYLCASSFGRAREKLFFGSGTQLSVL.

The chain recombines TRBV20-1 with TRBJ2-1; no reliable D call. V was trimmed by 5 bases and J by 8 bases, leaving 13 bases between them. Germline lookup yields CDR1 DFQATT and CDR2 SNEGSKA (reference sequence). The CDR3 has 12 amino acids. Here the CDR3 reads CSAFQGNHEQFF. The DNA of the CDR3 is TGCAGTGCTTTCCAAGGGAACCATGAGCAGTTCTTC.

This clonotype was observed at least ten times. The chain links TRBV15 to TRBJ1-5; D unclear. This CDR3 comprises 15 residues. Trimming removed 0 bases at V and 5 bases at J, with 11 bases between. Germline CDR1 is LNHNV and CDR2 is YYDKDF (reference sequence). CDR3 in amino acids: CATSREGRWDQPQHF. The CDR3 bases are TGTGCCACCAGCAGAGAGGGAAGGTGGGATCAGCCCCAGCATTTT.

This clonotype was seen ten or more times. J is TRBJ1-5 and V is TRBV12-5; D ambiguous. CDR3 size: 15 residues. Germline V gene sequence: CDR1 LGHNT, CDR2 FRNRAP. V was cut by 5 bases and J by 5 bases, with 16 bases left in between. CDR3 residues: CASGPDRASHQPQHF. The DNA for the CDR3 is TGTGCTAGTGGTCCCGACCGGGCAAGTCATCAGCCCCAGCATTTT.

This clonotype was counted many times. The CDR3 here is CASTLGQGQAGYTF. The DNA of the CDR3 is TGTGCCAGCACCTTGGGACAGGGACAGGCGGGCTACACCTTC. This chain uses TRBV2 with TRBJ1-2; 9 bases map to TRBD1. CDR1 is SNHLY and CDR2 is FYNNEI in the germline V gene. V shed 7 bases and J 8 bases; nucleotides not matched to a gene: 11. The CDR3 has 14 residues.

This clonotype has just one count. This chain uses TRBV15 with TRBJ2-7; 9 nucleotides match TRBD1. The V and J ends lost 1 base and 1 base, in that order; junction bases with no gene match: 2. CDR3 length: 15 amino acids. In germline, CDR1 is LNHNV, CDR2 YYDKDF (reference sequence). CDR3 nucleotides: TGTGCCACCAGCAGAGCCGGGACAGGGTCCTACGAGCAGTACTTC. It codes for CATSRAGTGSYEQYF.

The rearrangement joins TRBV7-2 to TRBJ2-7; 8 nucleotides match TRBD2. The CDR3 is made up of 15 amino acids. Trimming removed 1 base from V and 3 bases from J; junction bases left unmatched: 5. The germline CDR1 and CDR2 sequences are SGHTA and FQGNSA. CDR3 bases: TGTGCCAGCAGCTTAGGAGGCGGGGGGTTCTACGAGCAGTACTTC. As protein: CASSLGGGGFYEQYF. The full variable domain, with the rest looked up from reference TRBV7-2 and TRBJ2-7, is GAGVSQSPSNKVTEKGKDVELRCDPISGHTALYWYRQSLGQGLEFLIYFQGNSAPDKSGLPSDRFSAERTGGSVSTLTIQRTQQEDSAVYLCASSLGGGGFYEQYFGPGTRLTVT.

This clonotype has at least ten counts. The CDR3 is CASKRQGPWETQYF. CDR3 DNA: TGTGCCAGCAAACGACAGGGCCCGTGGGAGACCCAGTACTTC. The rearrangement uses TRBV28 and TRBJ2-5, with 7 nucleotides matching TRBD1. This CDR3 has 14 residues. Germline V gives CDR1 MDHEN, CDR2 SYDVKM. With 7 bases clipped from V and 5 bases from J, the junction kept 10 bases outside the gene matches.

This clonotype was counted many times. CDR3 protein: CASSLSGSYGYTF. The CDR3 DNA reads TGTGCCAGCAGTTTGTCAGGGTCCTATGGCTACACCTTC. This sequence joins TRBV27 and TRBJ1-2, with D perhaps matching TRBD1 (5 bases). The CDR3 has 13 residues. Germline CDR1 is MNHEY and CDR2 is SMNVEV (reference sequence). The V gene lost 3 bases and the J gene lost 4 bases, with 9 bases spanning the gap.

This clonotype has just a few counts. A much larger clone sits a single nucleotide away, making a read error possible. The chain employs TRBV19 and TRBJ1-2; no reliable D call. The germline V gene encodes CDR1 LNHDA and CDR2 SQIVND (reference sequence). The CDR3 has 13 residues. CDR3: CVSSRKAFLGYTF. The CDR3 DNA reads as TGTGTCAGTAGTAGAAAGGCCTTTCTTGGCTACACCTTC. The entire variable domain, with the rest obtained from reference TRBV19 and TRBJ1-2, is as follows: DGGITQSPKYLFRKEGQNVTLSCEQNLNHDAMYWYRQDPGQGLRLIYYSQIVNDFQKGDIAEGYSVSREKKESFPLTVTSAQKNPTAFYLCVSSRKAFLGYTFGSGTRLTVV.

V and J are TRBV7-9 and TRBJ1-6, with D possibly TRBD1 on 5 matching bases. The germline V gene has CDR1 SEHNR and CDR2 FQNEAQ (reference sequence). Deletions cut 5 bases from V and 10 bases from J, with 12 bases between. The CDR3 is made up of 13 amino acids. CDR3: CASSLSQESPLHF. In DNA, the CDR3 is TGTGCCAGCAGCCTATCACAGGAATCACCCCTCCACTTT.